This T cell receptor beta chain was identified during a study of blood T cell repertoires in COVID-19. Study background: The cDNA or gDNA used as material had been derived from T cells, B-cell-depleted T cells, or PBMCs.

In Seattle, patients joined the study during active infection and were tracked longitudinally. Trimming cost V 4 bases and J 1 base, with 14 bases left between them. Germline V gene sequence: CDR1 SGHAT, CDR2 FQDESV (reference sequence). There are 15 residues in the CDR3. Data came from immunoSEQ multiplex PCR; TCRdb stores just in-frame clones and leaves some out. Counted here are 430,000 or so clones, 80% to 90% occurring once; the ten biggest clones make up more than 0.7%. This receptor was obtained from a man between 18 and 35 years old with COVID-19, enrolled during active disease. V usage is TRBV11-1 and J usage is TRBJ2-7, with a possible D match to TRBD1 (6 bases). Material: peripheral blood. CDR3 residues: CASSSDGQLSYEQYF. The CDR3 DNA reads TGTGCCAGCAGCTCCGATGGACAGCTATCCTACGAGCAGTACTTC. Based on the CDR3 plus reference TRBV11-1 and TRBJ2-7, the full variable domain is EAEVAQSPRYKITEKSQAVAFWCDPISGHATLYWYRQILGQGPELLVQFQDESVVDDSQLPKDRFSAERLKGVDSTLKIQPAELGDSAMYLCASSSDGQLSYEQYFGPGTRLTVT.